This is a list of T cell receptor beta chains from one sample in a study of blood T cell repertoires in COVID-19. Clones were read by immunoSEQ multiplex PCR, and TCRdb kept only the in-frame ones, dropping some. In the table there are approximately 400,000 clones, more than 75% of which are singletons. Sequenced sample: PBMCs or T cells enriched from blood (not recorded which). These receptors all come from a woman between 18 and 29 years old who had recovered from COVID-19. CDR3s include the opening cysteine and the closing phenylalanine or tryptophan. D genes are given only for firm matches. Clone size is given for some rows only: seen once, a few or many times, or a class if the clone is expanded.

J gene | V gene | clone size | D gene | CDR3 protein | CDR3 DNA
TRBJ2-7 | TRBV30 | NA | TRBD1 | CAWSPTGNLYEQYF | TGTGCCTGGAGTCCGACAGGGAACCTCTACGAGCAGTACTTC
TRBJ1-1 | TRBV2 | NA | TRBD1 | CASRGDRLHPEAFF | TGTGCCAGCAGGGGGGACAGACTACACCCTGAAGCTTTCTTT
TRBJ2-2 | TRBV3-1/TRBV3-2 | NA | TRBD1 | CASSQPDRTFTGELFF | TGTGCCAGCAGCCAACCGGACAGGACTTTCACCGGGGAGCTGTTTTTT
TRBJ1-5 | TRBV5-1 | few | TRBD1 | CASSLDRGQPQHF | TGCGCCAGCAGCTTGGACAGGGGTCAGCCCCAGCATTTT
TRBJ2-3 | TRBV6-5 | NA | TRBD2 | CASSSSGGATNTQYF | TGTGCCAGCAGCTCGAGCGGGGGGGCGACTAATACGCAGTATTTT
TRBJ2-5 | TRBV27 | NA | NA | CASRVLTTQQETQYF | TGTGCCAGCCGAGTTTTGACTACACAACAAGAGACCCAGTACTTC
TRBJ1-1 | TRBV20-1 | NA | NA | CSAPGFPEAFF | TGCAGTGCTCCAGGGTTTCCTGAAGCTTTCTTT
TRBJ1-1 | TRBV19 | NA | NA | CASSKGVGTEAFF | TGTGCCAGTAGTAAGGGGGTCGGGACTGAAGCTTTCTTT
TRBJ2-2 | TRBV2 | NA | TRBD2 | CASREGGNTGELFF | TGTGCCAGTCGGGAGGGGGGGAACACCGGGGAGCTGTTTTTT
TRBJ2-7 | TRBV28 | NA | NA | CASSLTRGYEQYF | TGTGCCAGCAGTCTAACCCGGGGGTACGAGCAGTACTTC
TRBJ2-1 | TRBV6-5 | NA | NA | CASSYNKREQFF | TGTGCCAGCAGTTACAACAAGCGGGAGCAGTTCTTC
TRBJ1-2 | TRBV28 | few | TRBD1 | CASTGRGNYGYTF | TGTGCCAGCACGGGCAGGGGGAACTATGGCTACACCTTC
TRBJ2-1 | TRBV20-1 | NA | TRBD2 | CSARDGGGANEQFF | TGCAGTGCTCGTGACGGCGGGGGGGCCAATGAGCAGTTCTTC
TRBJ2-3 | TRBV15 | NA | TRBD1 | CATSRSTGGRVLTDTQYF | TGTGCCACCAGCAGGTCCACAGGGGGCCGGGTGCTTACAGATACGCAGTATTTT
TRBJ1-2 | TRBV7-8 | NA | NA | CASSLVGGASDGYTF | TGTGCCAGCAGCTTAGTTGGGGGGGCAAGCGATGGCTACACCTTC
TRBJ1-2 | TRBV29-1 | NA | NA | CSAHEGLRGYTF | TGCAGCGCTCATGAGGGACTCCGTGGCTACACCTTC
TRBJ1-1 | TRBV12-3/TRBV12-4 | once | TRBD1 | CASRQGLDTEAFF | TGTGCCAGTCGACAGGGGTTGGACACTGAAGCTTTCTTT
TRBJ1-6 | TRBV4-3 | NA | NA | CASSQDYGGGAGPLHF | TGCGCCAGCAGCCAAGATTACGGCGGAGGCGCGGGTCCCCTCCACTTT
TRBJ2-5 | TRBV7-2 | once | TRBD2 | CASSLPASGGAFETQYF | TGTGCCAGCAGCTTACCCGCTAGCGGGGGGGCCTTTGAGACCCAGTACTTC
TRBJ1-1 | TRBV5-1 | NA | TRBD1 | CASSQGGRNTEAFF | TGCGCCAGCAGCCAAGGGGGCCGGAACACTGAAGCTTTCTTT
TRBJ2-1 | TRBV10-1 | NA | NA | CASSDPGENNEQFF | TGCGCCAGCAGTGATCCGGGGGAAAACAATGAGCAGTTCTTC
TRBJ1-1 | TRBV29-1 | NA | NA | CSVEDWSPKGAEAFF | TGCAGCGTTGAAGATTGGAGCCCCAAAGGCGCTGAAGCTTTCTTT
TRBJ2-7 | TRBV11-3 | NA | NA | CASSLDPGYEQYF | TGTGCCAGCAGCTTAGATCCCGGTTACGAGCAGTACTTC
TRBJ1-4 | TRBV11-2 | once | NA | CASSSLQGWDEKLFF | TGTGCCAGCAGCTCGTTACAGGGCTGGGATGAAAAACTGTTTTTT
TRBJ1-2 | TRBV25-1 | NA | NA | CASSAKGGSYGYTF | TGTGCCAGCAGTGCTAAGGGCGGGAGCTATGGCTACACCTTC
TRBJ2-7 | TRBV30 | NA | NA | CAWSEGEQYF | TGTGCCTGGAGTGAGGGGGAGCAGTACTTC
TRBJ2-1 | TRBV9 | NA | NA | CASSVFPDEQFF | TGTGCCAGCAGCGTATTTCCGGATGAGCAGTTCTTC
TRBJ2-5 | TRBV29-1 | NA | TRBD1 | CSASDRAGETQYF | TGCAGCGCATCGGACAGGGCGGGAGAGACCCAGTACTTC
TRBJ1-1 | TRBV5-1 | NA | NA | CASSVQAMNTEAFF | TGCGCCAGCAGCGTACAGGCGATGAACACTGAAGCTTTCTTT
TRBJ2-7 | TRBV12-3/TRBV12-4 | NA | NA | CASSLGTYEQYF | TGTGCCAGCAGTTTAGGGACTTACGAGCAGTACTTC
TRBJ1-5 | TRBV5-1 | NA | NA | CASSLGLEQPQHF | TGCGCCAGCAGCTTGGGACTGGAACAGCCCCAGCATTTT
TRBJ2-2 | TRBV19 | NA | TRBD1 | CASSGTGWGTGELFF | TGTGCCAGTAGTGGGACAGGGTGGGGCACCGGGGAGCTGTTTTTT
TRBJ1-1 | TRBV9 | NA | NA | CASSPPTSGPMNTEAFF | TGTGCCAGCAGCCCTCCCACCAGTGGGCCAATGAACACTGAAGCTTTCTTT
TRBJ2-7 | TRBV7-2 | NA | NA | CASSFGGGGSYEQYF | TGTGCCAGCAGCTTTGGCGGGGGCGGCTCCTACGAGCAGTACTTC
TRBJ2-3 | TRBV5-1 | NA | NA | CASSLAGLIGADTQYF | TGCGCCAGCAGCTTGGCAGGGCTTATTGGGGCAGATACGCAGTATTTT
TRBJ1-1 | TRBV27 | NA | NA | CASSFTGFLTEAFF | TGTGCCAGCAGTTTTACAGGGTTCCTAACTGAAGCTTTCTTT
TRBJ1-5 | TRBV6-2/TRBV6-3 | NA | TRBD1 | CASSYAGGFVRSNQPQHF | TGTGCCAGCAGTTACGCAGGGGGTTTTGTTAGGAGCAATCAGCCCCAGCATTTT
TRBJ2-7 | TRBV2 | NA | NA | CATTGSGNEQYF | TGTGCCACGACAGGAAGTGGCAACGAGCAGTACTTC
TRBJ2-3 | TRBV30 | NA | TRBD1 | CAWSVTLRTGLRTDTQYF | TGTGCCTGGAGTGTTACCCTTAGGACAGGGCTACGCACAGATACGCAGTATTTT
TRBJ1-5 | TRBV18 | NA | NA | CASSSGQEQPQHF | TGTGCCAGCTCCTCGGGACAAGAACAGCCCCAGCATTTT
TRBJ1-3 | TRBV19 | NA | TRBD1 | CASSIRGTGPRNTIYF | TGTGCCAGTAGTATACGGGGGACAGGGCCCAGAAACACCATATATTTT
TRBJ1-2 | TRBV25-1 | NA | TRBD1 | CASRSGTAPYYGYTF | TGTGCCAGCAGGTCTGGGACAGCCCCATACTATGGCTACACCTTC
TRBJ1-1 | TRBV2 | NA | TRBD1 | CASRDRAVNTEAFF | TGTGCCAGCAGGGACAGGGCGGTGAACACTGAAGCTTTCTTT
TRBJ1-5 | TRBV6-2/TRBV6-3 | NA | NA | CASSYPGNQPQHF | TGTGCCAGCAGTTATCCCGGCAATCAGCCCCAGCATTTT
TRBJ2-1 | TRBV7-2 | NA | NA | CASSLSGDPYNEQFF | TGTGCCAGCAGCTTATCGGGAGACCCCTACAATGAGCAGTTCTTC
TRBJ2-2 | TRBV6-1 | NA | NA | CASSTISEAGELFF | TGTGCCAGCAGTACGATCAGCGAGGCCGGGGAGCTGTTTTTT
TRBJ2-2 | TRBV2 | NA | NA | CASSEMPGATGELFF | TGTGCCAGCAGTGAGATGCCAGGGGCAACCGGGGAGCTGTTTTTT
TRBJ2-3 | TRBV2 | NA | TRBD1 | CASDEGQGGNTDTQYF | TGTGCCAGCGACGAGGGACAGGGCGGAAACACAGATACGCAGTATTTT
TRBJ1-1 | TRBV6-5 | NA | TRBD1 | CASSYRDRATEAFF | TGTGCCAGCAGTTACAGGGACAGGGCTACTGAAGCTTTCTTT
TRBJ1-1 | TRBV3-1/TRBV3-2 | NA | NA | CASSRGQFEAFF | TGTGCCAGCAGCCGAGGACAGTTTGAAGCTTTCTTT
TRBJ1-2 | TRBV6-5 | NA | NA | CASRPGQHYGYTF | TGTGCCAGCAGACCGGGACAACACTATGGCTACACCTTC
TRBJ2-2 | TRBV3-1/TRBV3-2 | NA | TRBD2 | CASSRTLGGATGELFF | TGTGCCAGCAGCCGCACCCTCGGGGGGGCCACCGGGGAGCTGTTTTTT
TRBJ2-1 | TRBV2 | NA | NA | CASRSATGGEQFF | TGTGCCAGCAGGTCGGCTACAGGCGGTGAGCAGTTCTTC
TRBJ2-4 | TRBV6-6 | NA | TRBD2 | CASSPMPGLAGEAAKNIQYF | TGTGCCAGCAGTCCTATGCCGGGACTAGCGGGGGAGGCGGCCAAAAACATTCAGTACTTC
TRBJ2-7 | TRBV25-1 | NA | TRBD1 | CASSELGQGLGEQYF | TGTGCCAGCAGTGAATTGGGACAGGGCCTCGGCGAGCAGTACTTC
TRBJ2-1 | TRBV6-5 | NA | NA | CASSYSGTDEQFF | TGTGCCAGCAGTTACTCCGGGACTGATGAGCAGTTCTTC
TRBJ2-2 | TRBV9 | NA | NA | CASSVGWGANTGELFF | TGTGCCAGCAGCGTAGGATGGGGCGCGAACACCGGGGAGCTGTTTTTT
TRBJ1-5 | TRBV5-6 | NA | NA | CASSPSPGLNQPQHF | TGTGCCAGCAGCCCTTCCCCAGGGCTCAATCAGCCCCAGCATTTT
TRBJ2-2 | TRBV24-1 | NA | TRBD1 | CATSDGNRGSTGELFF | TGTGCCACCAGTGATGGTAACAGGGGAAGCACCGGGGAGCTGTTTTTT